A selection of T cell receptor beta chains follows, all from one sample in a study of cytomegalovirus exposure and HLA in healthy donors. Repertoires were generated with immunoSEQ multiplex PCR, while TCRdb's copy carries only in-frame clones and drops some. The listing records some 40,000 clones. Material: PBMCs. These receptor sequences come from a male donor in good health and CMV-seronegative. The CDR3 runs from the conserved cysteine through the conserved F or W. D genes are given only for firm matches.

v_gene: TRBV7-9; j_gene: TRBJ2-7; d_gene: TRBD2; CDR3nt: TGTGCCAGCAGCTTAGCGGGCGGGACTAAGGTCGAGCAGTACTTC; CDR3aa: CASSLAGGTKVEQYF
v_gene: TRBV7-9; j_gene: TRBJ2-7; d_gene: TRBD2; CDR3nt: TGTGCCAGCAGCTTAGAGGGAGGGACCTACGAGCAGTACTTC; CDR3aa: CASSLEGGTYEQYF
v_gene: TRBV29-1; j_gene: TRBJ1-1; d_gene: .; CDR3nt: TGCAGCGTAAAACAGGTACCCACTGAAGCTTTCTTT; CDR3aa: CSVKQVPTEAFF
v_gene: TRBV5-6; j_gene: TRBJ1-2; d_gene: TRBD1; CDR3nt: TGTGCCAGCAGAAATATTGACAGGGGTTTTCTCTATGGCTACACCTTC; CDR3aa: CASRNIDRGFLYGYTF
v_gene: TRBV28; j_gene: TRBJ2-7; d_gene: TRBD2; CDR3nt: TGTGCCAGCGTTAGCGGGGGACTCCCCTACGAGCAGTACTTC; CDR3aa: CASVSGGLPYEQYF
v_gene: TRBV25-1; j_gene: TRBJ2-3; d_gene: TRBD2; CDR3nt: TGTGCCAGCAGTAGTAGCGGGGTTACCGCAGATACGCAGTATTTT; CDR3aa: CASSSSGVTADTQYF
v_gene: TRBV4-1; j_gene: TRBJ2-7; d_gene: .; CDR3nt: TGCGCCAGCAGCCAAGAGGATGGAGGGTCCTACGAGCAGTACTTC; CDR3aa: CASSQEDGGSYEQYF
v_gene: TRBV5-4; j_gene: TRBJ2-7; d_gene: .; CDR3nt: TGTGCCAGCAGCTTGGGCCCCCGAGGGATGGACGAGCAGTACTTC; CDR3aa: CASSLGPRGMDEQYF
v_gene: TRBV6-5; j_gene: TRBJ1-2; d_gene: .; CDR3nt: TGTGCCAGCAGTTACCACGGCGGCGACTATGGCTACACCTTC; CDR3aa: CASSYHGGDYGYTF
v_gene: TRBV5-1; j_gene: TRBJ2-3; d_gene: .; CDR3nt: TGCGCCAGCAGCTTGGGAGGAGGGAATGGGGCAGATACGCAGTATTTT; CDR3aa: CASSLGGGNGADTQYF
v_gene: TRBV7-2; j_gene: TRBJ2-5; d_gene: .; CDR3nt: TGTGCCAGCAGCCAGTACCAAGAGACCCAGTACTTC; CDR3aa: CASSQYQETQYF
v_gene: TRBV5-1; j_gene: TRBJ2-1; d_gene: .; CDR3nt: TGCGCCAGCAGCTTGTCACAGTCCTACAATGAGCAGTTCTTC; CDR3aa: CASSLSQSYNEQFF
v_gene: TRBV10-2; j_gene: TRBJ1-1; d_gene: TRBD1; CDR3nt: TGCGCCAGCAGTGACGTTCAGGGGGCGAGTGGGACTGAAGCTTTCTTT; CDR3aa: CASSDVQGASGTEAFF
v_gene: TRBV7-8; j_gene: TRBJ2-2; d_gene: .; CDR3nt: TGTGCCAGCAGCTCCCATTCGGGACAGAACACCGGGGAGCTGTTTTTT; CDR3aa: CASSSHSGQNTGELFF
v_gene: TRBV2; j_gene: TRBJ2-3; d_gene: TRBD1; CDR3nt: TGTGCCAGCAGTCGCGACAGGGGCACAGATACGCAGTATTTT; CDR3aa: CASSRDRGTDTQYF
v_gene: TRBV2; j_gene: TRBJ1-1; d_gene: .; CDR3nt: TGTGCCAGTGGGTTTTGGGGCGCTGAAGCTTTCTTT; CDR3aa: CASGFWGAEAFF
v_gene: TRBV6-4; j_gene: TRBJ1-6; d_gene: TRBD1; CDR3nt: TGTGCCAGCAGTGACTCGACAGGGTCGGCCCTCCACTTT; CDR3aa: CASSDSTGSALHF
v_gene: TRBV28; j_gene: TRBJ2-7; d_gene: TRBD2; CDR3nt: TGTGCCAGCCGAGCGGGGGGGAGCTCCTACGAGCAGTACTTC; CDR3aa: CASRAGGSSYEQYF
v_gene: TRBV28; j_gene: TRBJ1-2; d_gene: .; CDR3nt: TGTGCCAGCAGTTTCGGACCGGCGGGGTATGGCTACACCTTC; CDR3aa: CASSFGPAGYGYTF
v_gene: TRBV18; j_gene: TRBJ2-3; d_gene: .; CDR3nt: TGTGCCAGCTCGAGGACTAGCACAGATACGCAGTATTTT; CDR3aa: CASSRTSTDTQYF
v_gene: TRBV5-1; j_gene: TRBJ1-4; d_gene: .; CDR3nt: TGCGCCAGCAGCTTGGTGTCAGGTCATGAAAAACTGTTTTTT; CDR3aa: CASSLVSGHEKLFF
v_gene: TRBV4-2; j_gene: TRBJ1-2; d_gene: .; CDR3nt: TGTGCCAGCAGCCAAGAGGACAGTACTAACTATGGCTACACCTTC; CDR3aa: CASSQEDSTNYGYTF
v_gene: TRBV16; j_gene: TRBJ1-5; d_gene: .; CDR3nt: TGTGCCAGCAGCCACATAAAAACAGGGTATCAGCCCCAGCATTTT; CDR3aa: CASSHIKTGYQPQHF
v_gene: TRBV7-3; j_gene: TRBJ1-6; d_gene: TRBD1; CDR3nt: TGTGCCAGCAGCCATCACAGGGGACTGGATTCACCCCTCCACTTT; CDR3aa: CASSHHRGLDSPLHF
v_gene: TRBV29-1; j_gene: TRBJ1-1; d_gene: .; CDR3nt: TGCAGCGTTGGTACAAAGGGGATGAACACTGAAGCTTTCTTT; CDR3aa: CSVGTKGMNTEAFF
v_gene: TRBV9; j_gene: TRBJ1-2; d_gene: TRBD1; CDR3nt: TGTGCCAGCAGCGGCAAGACAGGGGGAGGCTACACCTTC; CDR3aa: CASSGKTGGGYTF
v_gene: TRBV6-6; j_gene: TRBJ2-7; d_gene: TRBD1; CDR3nt: TGTGCCAGCAGTTTTTGGACAGGGAGCTACGAGCAGTACTTC; CDR3aa: CASSFWTGSYEQYF
v_gene: TRBV5-6; j_gene: TRBJ2-3; d_gene: .; CDR3nt: TGTGCCAGCAGCCCCCTTCAGGGCGACACAGATACGCAGTATTTT; CDR3aa: CASSPLQGDTDTQYF
v_gene: TRBV5-4; j_gene: TRBJ2-1; d_gene: TRBD2; CDR3nt: TGTGCCAGCAGCTTGGCGGGGGGGCTTAACAATGAGCAGTTCTTC; CDR3aa: CASSLAGGLNNEQFF
v_gene: TRBV6-5; j_gene: TRBJ2-7; d_gene: .; CDR3nt: TGTGCCAGCAGCGTGACAGGCTACGAGCAGTACTTC; CDR3aa: CASSVTGYEQYF
v_gene: TRBV10-2; j_gene: TRBJ1-4; d_gene: .; CDR3nt: TGCGCCAGCACCCGGCAGGCAACTAATGAAAAACTGTTTTTT; CDR3aa: CASTRQATNEKLFF
v_gene: TRBV28; j_gene: TRBJ2-1; d_gene: TRBD2; CDR3nt: TGTGCCAGCAAAAGTAGCGGGGGGGCTCAGTCCTACAATGAGCAGTTCTTC; CDR3aa: CASKSSGGAQSYNEQFF
v_gene: TRBV6-1; j_gene: TRBJ1-5; d_gene: .; CDR3nt: TGTGCCAGCAGAGGAGACGCGCCCAATCAGCCCCAGCATTTT; CDR3aa: CASRGDAPNQPQHF
v_gene: TRBV6-1; j_gene: TRBJ2-3; d_gene: .; CDR3nt: TGTGCCAGCAGTGAAACGAACTTAGAGTATGACTCTTATGCGGGGGCCACTAGCACAGATACGCAGTATTTT; CDR3aa: CASSETNLEYDSYAGATSTDTQYF
v_gene: TRBV9; j_gene: TRBJ2-3; d_gene: .; CDR3nt: TGTGCCAGCAGCGTAGACGGTCCCACCGATACGCAGTATTTT; CDR3aa: CASSVDGPTDTQYF
v_gene: TRBV7-9; j_gene: TRBJ2-3; d_gene: TRBD2; CDR3nt: TGTGCCAGCATTTTGAGCGGGGGGAGCACAGATACGCAGTATTTT; CDR3aa: CASILSGGSTDTQYF
v_gene: TRBV9; j_gene: TRBJ1-3; d_gene: .; CDR3nt: TGTGCCAGCAGCCCGACAGTGAGCTCTGGAAACACCATATATTTT; CDR3aa: CASSPTVSSGNTIYF
v_gene: TRBV5-1; j_gene: TRBJ2-7; d_gene: TRBD2; CDR3nt: TGCGCCAGCAGCACTACGACTAGCGGGGGACACTCCTACGAGCAGTACTTC; CDR3aa: CASSTTTSGGHSYEQYF